These 5 T cell receptor beta chains were all obtained from the same sample, sequenced in a study of T-cell reconstitution after alpha-beta-depleted transplantation in children. Unique molecular identifiers featured in how the TCRbeta library was prepared. TCRdb re-analysed the PCR reads in MiXCR, keeping a single row per CDR3 protein. The profile covers about 580,000 distinct CDR3 sequences, with around 23% appearing a single time and roughly 14% taken by the ten largest. This specimen was PBMCs, mostly from graft donor cells, taken 360 days after TCRalphabeta/CD19-depleted stem cell transplant. The receptors originated from a boy in the first two years of life who had a stem cell transplant for acute myeloid leukemia, so the T cells may come from the graft donor.

CDR3 region: CASSSPLDRPSNTGELFF. DNA of the CDR3: TGTGCCAGCAGTTCCCCTCTGGACAGACCTTCGAACACCGGGGAGCTGTTTTTT. The chain employs TRBV12-3 or TRBV12-4 and TRBJ2-2; perhaps TRBD1 as D (6 bases). This CDR3 contains 18 residues. V lost 4 bases, J lost 0 bases, and 18 bases lay in between.

The chain uses TRBV5-1 and TRBJ1-4; D uncertain. The CDR3 length is 14 residues. The germline CDR1 and CDR2 sequences are SGHRS and YFSETQ. V was pared by 0 bases and J by 3 bases, with 6 bases between. In nucleotides, the CDR3 is TGCGCCAGCAGCTTGGGCAGGCCTAATGAAAAACTGTTTTTT. It encodes CASSLGRPNEKLFF.

This clonotype has at least ten counts. The chain carries TRBV7-2 and TRBJ2-2; TRBD1 is a possible D gene (6 bases). The V end lost 7 bases, the J end lost 3 bases, and 15 bases lay between the germline ends. The V gene's germline CDR1 is SGHTA and CDR2 FQGNSA. The CDR3 runs to 15 residues. CDR3 coding DNA: TGTGCCAGCAATGAGGACAGAACTTACACCGGGGAGCTGTTTTTT. Amino acid sequence: CASNEDRTYTGELFF.

This clonotype was seen more than once but under ten times. The genes are TRBV28 and TRBJ1-1, with 9 bases identical to TRBD1. Germline V CDR1 and CDR2: MDHEN, SYDVKM. V lost 4 bases and J lost 11; bases outside the gene matches: 5. The length of the CDR3 is 12 residues. The CDR3 DNA reads as TGTGCCAGCAGTTACAGGGGGCTGCGGGCTTTCTTT. This gives the protein CASSYRGLRAFF.

This clonotype was counted at least ten times. The chain couples TRBV10-1 to TRBJ2-1; D perhaps matches TRBD2 (5 bases). This CDR3 spans 15 amino acids. V was clipped by 0 bases and J by 7 bases, with 13 bases between them. The germline V gene has CDR1 WNHNN and CDR2 SYGVQD (reference sequence). This CDR3 reads CASSESLRGRNEQFF. The CDR3 DNA follows: TGCGCCAGCAGTGAGTCTTTACGGGGTAGGAATGAGCAGTTCTTC.